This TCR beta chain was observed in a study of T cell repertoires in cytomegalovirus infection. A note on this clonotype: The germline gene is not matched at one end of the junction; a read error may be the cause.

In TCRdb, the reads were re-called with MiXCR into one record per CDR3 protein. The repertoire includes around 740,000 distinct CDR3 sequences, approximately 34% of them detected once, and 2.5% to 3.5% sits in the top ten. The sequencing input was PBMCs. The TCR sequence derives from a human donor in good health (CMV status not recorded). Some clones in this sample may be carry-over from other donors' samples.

For the CDR3, the DNA is TGTTCCAGCAGCCAAGTTAGGGACTACTACAATGAGCAGTTCTTC. This encodes CSSSQVRDYYNEQFF. The chain carries TRBV4-1 and TRBJ2-1; 7 bases are shared with TRBD2. This CDR3 is built from 15 residues. Germline CDR1 is MGHRA and CDR2 is YSYEKL.